These 21 T cell receptor beta chains came from one sample sequenced in a study of CXCR3-negative and CXCR3-positive naive CD8 T cells. 5' RACE that incorporated UMI labels was used to prepare the TRB cDNA libraries. One entry per CDR3 protein, without DNA, is what TCRdb gives after re-calling the 5' RACE reads. Its table records more than 45,000 distinct CDR3 sequences. The sample was memory CD8+ T cells from blood. The receptors were sampled from a human donor in good health. Some clones in this sample may be carry-over from other donors' samples.

The rearrangement joins TRBV5-5 to TRBJ2-7; TCRdb indicates TRBD2, and absent DNA this call remains unverified. CDR3 length: 14 amino acids. Germline assignment: CDR1 SGHKS and CDR2 YYEKEE (reference sequence). This chain's CDR3 is CASSPSGILAEQYF.

The chain uses TRBV20-1 and TRBJ2-3; the TCRdb call, TRBD2, lacks DNA for checking. The CDR3 consists of 17 residues. CDR1 and CDR2 from the germline V gene are DFQATT and SNEGSKA (reference sequence). The CDR3 is CSASSNRGGPITDTQYF.

V is TRBV27 and J is TRBJ1-5. CDR3 size: 15 residues. Germline values: CDR1 MNHEY, CDR2 SMNVEV (reference sequence). The CDR3 here is CASSFSAGPRQPQHF.

The chain combines TRBV6-4 with TRBJ1-1; there is no DNA to check the TCRdb D call of TRBD1. CDR1 MRHNA and CDR2 SNTAGT come from the germline V gene. The CDR3 is made up of 13 amino acids. The CDR3: CASSDRGNTEAFF.

This chain uses TRBV11-2 with TRBJ2-5; TCRdb calls TRBD1, which cannot be checked without DNA. The CDR3 runs to 17 residues. Germline CDR1 SGHAT, CDR2 FQNNGV. The CDR3 loop is CASSLGAGGVGEETQYF.

This chain links TRBV7-6 with TRBJ2-3; TCRdb's D call of TRBD1 is untestable without DNA. The CDR3 covers 15 residues. Per the germline V gene, CDR1 is SGHVS and CDR2 is FNYEAQ. This CDR3 is CASSYRDRGADTQYF.

The CDR3 sequence is CRGVGGQRTDTQYF. This rearrangement joins TRBV29-1 to TRBJ2-3; TCRdb indicates TRBD1, and absent DNA this call remains unverified. Germline V gives CDR1 SQVTM, CDR2 ANQGSEA. This CDR3 has 14 amino acids.

This rearrangement joins TRBV7-9 to TRBJ1-5. The CDR3 spans 12 residues. Germline V gene sequence: CDR1 SEHNR, CDR2 FQNEAQ (reference sequence). The CDR3 is CASSQGYKPQHF.

The rearrangement joins TRBV29-1 to TRBJ2-7; TCRdb's D call, TRBD1, is unchecked because there is no DNA. CDR3 length equals 13 residues. CDR1 SQVTM and CDR2 ANQGSEA come from the germline V gene. The CDR3 protein is CSARDPRGYEQYF.

This chain connects TRBV7-3 to TRBJ2-1; TCRdb lists TRBD1, though no DNA is available to test this call. Germline V gene sequence: CDR1 SGHTA, CDR2 FQGTGA. The CDR3 consists of 17 residues. Here the CDR3 reads CASSSKGGAGGPQDQFF.

The chain couples TRBV7-2 to TRBJ1-1. Germline CDR1 SGHTA, CDR2 FQGNSA. This CDR3 is 14 amino acids long. The CDR3 region is CASSRPGVNTEAFF.

The rearrangement joins TRBV28 to TRBJ2-1; TCRdb selects TRBD1, and the lack of DNA leaves this call unchecked. The CDR3 runs to 15 residues. Germline V CDR1 and CDR2: MDHEN, SYDVKM. The CDR3: CASSLAPMGYNEQFF.

The CDR3 sequence is CASSGTSGSGDTQYF. The rearrangement joins TRBV2 to TRBJ2-3; with no DNA, the TCRdb D assignment of TRBD2 cannot be verified. Looked up from germline, CDR1 is SNHLY and CDR2 is FYNNEI. The CDR3 is made up of 15 amino acids.

This chain uses TRBV7-9 with TRBJ2-1. Germline V lookup: CDR1 SEHNR, CDR2 FQNEAQ (reference sequence). This CDR3 is 13 amino acids long. The CDR3 is CASSIEVVDEQFF.

This chain uses TRBV11-1 with TRBJ2-7; TCRdb outputs TRBD1, but without DNA this stays unchecked. Germline CDR1 reads SGHAT; CDR2 reads FQDESV (reference sequence). CDR3 length equals 14 residues. The CDR3 is CASSLRGNHYEQYF.

The chain recombines TRBV29-1 with TRBJ2-5; TCRdb names TRBD1, which stays unverified in the absence of DNA. Germline-derived CDR1 and CDR2 are SQVTM and ANQGSEA. The CDR3 is made up of 13 amino acids. The chain's CDR3 is CSVLTGNTETQYF.

This chain connects TRBV7-9 to TRBJ2-1. Germline CDR1 is SEHNR and CDR2 is FQNEAQ (reference sequence). The length of the CDR3 is 13 residues. CDR3 sequence: CASSLQAVNEQFF.

This chain connects TRBV29-1 to TRBJ1-1; no DNA is available, so the TRBD1 call from TCRdb remains unchecked. The CDR3 contains 11 residues. The germline gives CDR1 SQVTM, CDR2 ANQGSEA. CDR3 amino acids: CSASRDTEAFF.

The V and J genes are TRBV29-1 and TRBJ2-1; the D gene TCRdb calls, TRBD2, cannot be checked with no DNA. This CDR3 contains 12 residues. From germline, CDR1 is SQVTM and CDR2 ANQGSEA. This CDR3 is CSVWDLEGGAFF.

V is TRBV29-1 and J is TRBJ1-3; TCRdb picks TRBD1, but there is no DNA to check that call. The CDR3 sequence is 13 residues long. Germline V gene sequence: CDR1 SQVTM, CDR2 ANQGSEA. The CDR3 protein is CSVVDTPGNTIYF.

CDR3: CASSFPGTAYEQYF. V usage is TRBV5-6 and J usage is TRBJ2-7; TCRdb calls TRBD1, which cannot be checked without DNA. There are 14 residues in the CDR3. Looked up from germline, CDR1 is SGHDT and CDR2 is YYEEEE. Supplemented by reference TRBV5-6 and TRBJ2-7, the full variable domain reads DAGVTQSPTHLIKTRGQQVTLRCSPKSGHDTVSWYQQALGQGPQFIFQYYEEEERQRGNFPDRFSGHQFPNYSSELNVNALLLGDSALYLCASSFPGTAYEQYFGPGTRLTVT.